This T cell receptor beta chain was found in a study of blood T cell repertoires in COVID-19. Study in general: Donors in the United States, Italy and Spain gave samples during acute or convalescent COVID-19. The cDNA or gDNA used as material had been derived from T cells, B-cell-depleted T cells, or PBMCs.

Original data processing: Estimation of nucleated cell counts relied on the amplification of reference gene primers. Sequenced by immunoSEQ multiplex PCR; TCRdb stores in-frame clones only, minus some. That table gives V, J and clone size, and the DNA gave D and trimming. This table holds fewer than 80,000 clones, around nine tenths found once. Trimming cost V 6 bases and J 0 bases, with 15 bases left between them. The CDR3 runs 16 residues. The germline V gene encodes CDR1 MNHEY and CDR2 SMNVEV (reference sequence). The chain combines TRBV27 with TRBJ2-4; D not certain. This TCR was recovered from a woman in her fifties or sixties with active or convalescent COVID-19. Material: peripheral blood. The CDR3, as DNA: TGTGCCAGCAGCCCACCGCCGGGTGTAGCCAAAAACATTCAGTACTTC. Encoded protein: CASSPPPGVAKNIQYF.